The 7 T cell receptor beta chains below come from one sample, sequenced in a study of blood T cells in healthy people across ages. Then a second PCR, running roughly 6 to 12 cycles, was carried out with a sample-barcoded 5' primer and a J-beta primer mix. TCRdb re-called the 5' RACE reads with MiXCR, one entry per CDR3 protein. Here the sample spans around 780,000 distinct CDR3 sequences, 45% to 70% being singletons. Material for sequencing was blood. Receptors were obtained from a man aged 40-55 years in good health.

The chain employs TRBV29-1 and TRBJ2-1; D gene unclear. TRBJ2-7 matches the DNA end more closely, so the J call is doubtful. CDR3 length: 13 residues. From germline, CDR1 is SQVTM and CDR2 ANQGSEA. CDR3 sequence (DNA): TGCAGCGGATTACAGAGCTCCTACAATGAGCAGTACTTC. Protein: CSGLQSSYNEQYF.

Details on this clonotype: The junction departs from the called germline gene at one end, perhaps through a read error. CDR3 sequence reads: CVSSEDSIVNNQPQHF. The CDR3 coding sequence is TGTGTCAGCAGTGAGGACAGTATCGTTAACAATCAGCCCCAGCATTTT. The J gene is TRBJ1-5, the V gene TRBV2, with a possible D match to TRBD1 (6 bases). From germline, CDR1 is SNHLY and CDR2 FYNNEI. The CDR3 runs 16 residues.

This clonotype was seen more than once but under ten times. The CDR3 DNA follows: TGTGCCAGCAGCTTGGGTAGCGGGGGGCTCCAAGAGACCCAGTACTTC. Translated: CASSLGSGGLQETQYF. The chain is built from TRBV7-6 and TRBJ2-5; 10 bases match TRBD2. CDR1 and CDR2 (germline): SGHVS, FNYEAQ. V trimming: 3 bases; J trimming: 1 base; junction bases outside the gene matches: 5. The CDR3 has 16 amino acids.

This rearrangement joins TRBV27 to TRBJ1-2; 8 bases agree with TRBD1. Germline CDR1 reads MNHEY; CDR2 reads SMNVEV (reference sequence). The CDR3 runs to 14 residues. With V trimmed by 5 bases and J by 6 bases, 8 bases remained unmatched. The CDR3 protein is CASSPRGTGNGYTF. CDR3 nucleotides: TGTGCCAGCAGTCCCCGGGGGACAGGAAATGGCTACACCTTC.

V usage is TRBV25-1 and J usage is TRBJ1-4; D is possibly TRBD1 (5 bases). V was trimmed by 3 bases and J by 5 bases, leaving 7 bases between them. Germline CDR1 reads MGHDK; CDR2 reads SYGVNS. CDR3 length equals 13 residues. CDR3 in DNA: TGTGCCAGCAGTGATTGGGGGAATGAAAAACTGTTTTTT. This gives the protein CASSDWGNEKLFF.

This clonotype was observed many times. The CDR3 bases are TGCAGCGTTGAGAGCCTGCAGGACAGGGCTTACGAGCAGTACTTC. Amino acids: CSVESLQDRAYEQYF. V usage is TRBV29-1 and J usage is TRBJ2-7; 8 bases line up with TRBD1. Germline CDR1 and CDR2: SQVTM and ANQGSEA. There are 15 residues in the CDR3. V trimming: 3 bases; J trimming: 4 bases; junction bases outside the gene matches: 11.

V and J are TRBV20-1 and TRBJ2-1; 10 nucleotides agree with TRBD2. The CDR3 consists of 15 residues. V trimming: 0 bases; J trimming: 8 bases; junction bases outside the gene matches: 7. Germline CDR1 reads DFQATT; CDR2 reads SNEGSKA (reference sequence). As DNA, the CDR3 is TGCAGTGCTAGAGACCCGGGACTAGCGACCTATGAGCAGTTCTTC. It is translated as CSARDPGLATYEQFF.